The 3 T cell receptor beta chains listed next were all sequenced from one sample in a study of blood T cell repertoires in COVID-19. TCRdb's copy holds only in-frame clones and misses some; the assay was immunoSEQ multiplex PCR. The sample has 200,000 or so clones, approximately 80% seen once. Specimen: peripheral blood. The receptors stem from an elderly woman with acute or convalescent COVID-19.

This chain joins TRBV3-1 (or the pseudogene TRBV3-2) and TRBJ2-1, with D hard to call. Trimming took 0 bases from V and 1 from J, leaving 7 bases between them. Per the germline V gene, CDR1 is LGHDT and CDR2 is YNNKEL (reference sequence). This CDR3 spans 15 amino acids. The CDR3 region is CASSQERLSYNEQFF. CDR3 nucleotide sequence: TGTGCCAGCAGCCAAGAGAGACTGTCCTACAATGAGCAGTTCTTC.

The CDR3 nucleotides are TGTGCCACCAGCAGAGGGGGCTCTAATGAAAAACTGTTTTTT. Translating it yields CATSRGGSNEKLFF. The genes are TRBV15 and TRBJ1-4; weak D call: TRBD1 (5 bases). V lost 1 base, J lost 3 bases, and 6 bases lay in between. Germline V lookup: CDR1 LNHNV, CDR2 YYDKDF (reference sequence). The CDR3 contains 14 residues.

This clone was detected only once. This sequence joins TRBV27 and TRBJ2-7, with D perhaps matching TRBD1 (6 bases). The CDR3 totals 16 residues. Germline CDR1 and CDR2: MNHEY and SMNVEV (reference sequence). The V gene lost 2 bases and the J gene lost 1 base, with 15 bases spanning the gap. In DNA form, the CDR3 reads TGTGCCAGCAGTTTAGGGGCCTCGAGGGGGTCCTACGAGCAGTACTTC. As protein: CASSLGASRGSYEQYF.